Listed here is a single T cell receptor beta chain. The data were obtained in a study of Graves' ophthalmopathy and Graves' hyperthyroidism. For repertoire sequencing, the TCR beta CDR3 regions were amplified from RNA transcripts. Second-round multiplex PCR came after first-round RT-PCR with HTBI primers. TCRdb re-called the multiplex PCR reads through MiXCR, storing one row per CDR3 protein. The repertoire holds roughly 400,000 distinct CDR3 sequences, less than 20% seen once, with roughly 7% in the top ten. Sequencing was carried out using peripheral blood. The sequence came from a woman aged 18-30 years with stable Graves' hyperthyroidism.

This chain's CDR3 is CASSSQGVKETQYF. Written as DNA, the CDR3 is TGTGCCAGCAGCTCACAGGGGGTGAAGGAGACCCAGTACTTC. V gene TRBV7-2 combines with J gene TRBJ2-5; TRBD1 aligns across 8 bases. With V trimmed by 4 bases and J by 5 bases, 6 bases remained unmatched. The CDR3 is made up of 14 amino acids. CDR1 is SGHTA and CDR2 is FQGNSA in the germline V gene.